The rows below give T cell receptor beta chains drawn from one sample of a study of blood T cells in healthy people across ages. TCRdb used MiXCR to reprocess the 5' RACE reads, holding one entry per CDR3 protein. Of hundreds of thousands of distinct CDR3 sequences detected, roughly 48% appear once; the ten largest clones hold roughly 24%. Specimen: blood. The receptors shown here come from a man older than 75 in good health. CDR3s include the opening cysteine and the closing phenylalanine or tryptophan. D genes are given only for firm matches. The size entry is marked missing in some rows and otherwise reads once, few, many or a size class.

d_gene	v_gene	j_gene	abundance	CDR3aa	CDR3nt
.	TRBV6-7	TRBJ2-7	.	CASTIVYEQYF	TGTGCCAGCACCATTGTCTACGAGCAGTACTTC
TRBD2	TRBV29-1	TRBJ2-2	few	CSASGSGTGELFF	TGCAGCGCAAGCGGGAGCGGCACCGGGGAGCTGTTTTTT
TRBD1	TRBV29-1	TRBJ1-2	few	CSVEWVPGQGAEGYTF	TGCAGCGTTGAGTGGGTTCCGGGACAGGGGGCGGAAGGCTACACCTTC
TRBD1	TRBV12-3/TRBV12-4	TRBJ2-1	.	CASSFQGTGLHEQFF	TGTGCCAGCAGTTTTCAGGGGACAGGGTTACATGAGCAGTTCTTC
.	TRBV27	TRBJ1-2	.	CASRQGPDYGYTF	TGTGCCAGCAGACAGGGCCCGGACTATGGCTACACCTTC
TRBD1	TRBV28	TRBJ1-5	.	CASSPTPGQGIQPQHF	TGTGCCAGCAGTCCCACTCCGGGACAGGGCATTCAGCCCCAGCATTTT
.	TRBV27	TRBJ2-5	.	CASSFESSQETQYF	TGTGCCAGCAGTTTTGAGTCGAGCCAAGAGACCCAGTACTTC
TRBD2	TRBV7-2	TRBJ2-5	.	CAIRGASGPQETQYF	TGTGCCATCCGGGGGGCTAGCGGGCCCCAAGAGACCCAGTACTTC
.	TRBV7-2	TRBJ2-4	.	CAGSFQGQAKNIQYF	TGTGCCGGCAGCTTTCAGGGTCAGGCCAAAAACATTCAGTACTTC
.	TRBV20-1	TRBJ1-2	.	CSASSGSAGYTF	TGCAGTGCTAGTAGTGGATCGGCTGGCTACACCTTC